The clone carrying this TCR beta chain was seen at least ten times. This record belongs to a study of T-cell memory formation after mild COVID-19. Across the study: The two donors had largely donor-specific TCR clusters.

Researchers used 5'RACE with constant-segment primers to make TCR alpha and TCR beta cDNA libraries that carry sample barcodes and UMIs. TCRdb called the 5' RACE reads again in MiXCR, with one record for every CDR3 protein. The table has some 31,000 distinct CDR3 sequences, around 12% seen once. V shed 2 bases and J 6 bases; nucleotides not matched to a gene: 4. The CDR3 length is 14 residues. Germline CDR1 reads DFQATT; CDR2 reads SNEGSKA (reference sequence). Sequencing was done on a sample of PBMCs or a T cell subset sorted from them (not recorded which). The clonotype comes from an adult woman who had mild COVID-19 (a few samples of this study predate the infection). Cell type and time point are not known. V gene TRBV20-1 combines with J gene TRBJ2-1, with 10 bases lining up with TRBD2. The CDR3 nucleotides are TGCAGTGCTAGAAGCGGGAGGGTAAGCAATGAGCAGTTCTTC. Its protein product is CSARSGRVSNEQFF.